The table lists the clone carrying this TCR beta chain with a few counts. The antigen remains undetermined. The data belong to a study of beta chain features in type 1 diabetes. General study results and limits: For Type 1 diabetes patients, all four CD4+ subsets carried TCRB CDR3s that were moderately but significantly shorter.

Expressed TCRB transcripts were sequenced, since all the RNA that had been isolated was reverse transcribed. Using immunoSEQ multiplex PCR, the repertoire was profiled, and TCRdb retains in-frame clones only, with some absent. The sample yields hundreds of thousands of clones, over 12% seen once. There was one heparinised blood draw per donor, averaging roughly 110 mL. Trimming took 0 bases from V and 5 from J; bases not matched to a gene: 4. The CDR3 covers 15 residues. Germline CDR1 reads GTSNPN; CDR2 reads SVGIG (reference sequence). Input material: naive CD4+ T cells from blood. This receptor was obtained from a young man with type 1 diabetes. This chain connects TRBV30 to TRBJ1-4; 9 bases map to TRBD1. CDR3 in DNA: TGTGCCTGGAGTGTTCTCGGGACAGGGAATGAAAAACTGTTTTTT. It encodes CAWSVLGTGNEKLFF.